This TCR beta chain was documented in a study of T cell repertoires in cytomegalovirus infection (dated by TCRdb to the late 2010s). Broadly, across the study: The peptide stimulations were aimed at well-studied HLA-B-restricted epitopes as well as recently identified HLA-C-restricted CMV epitopes, whose presentation resists viral immunomodulation. Donor HLA type was relevant to the analysis, as public TCR beta signatures indicated carriage of CMV infection together with the matching HLA type. Beyond this particular receptor, the publication reports: In both this cohort and an independent cohort of under 450 donors, the cumulative frequency of public TCR beta family members distinguished carriers of CMV infection plus the relevant HLA type. The ex vivo response was dominated by HLA-C-restricted CMV-specific TCR beta clonotypes, which also provided the single most frequent clonotype in two of eight donors.

CDR1 and CDR2 are read off the germline V gene as SGHVS and FNYEAQ. The CDR3 runs 13 residues from the cysteine to the phenylalanine. Just CDR3 DNA is preserved here, 39 bases in frame from base 1. V and J are truncated by 5 bases and 5 bases respectively, leaving an intervening sequence of 9 bases. On this clonotype itself: Its antigen target is currently unknown. No base quality values were provided; no much bigger clone lies one nucleotide off.

TCRdb shows the sequencer as Illumina HiSeq 1500. TCRdb's own reprocessing of the public reads used fastp at Q25 and MiXCR and kept productive beta chains. Rows with one shared CDR3 protein collapse into an entry with the most common genes and DNA. For this sample there are 450,000 to 600,000 distinct CDR3 sequences; roughly 43% appear just once. The ten largest clonotypes hold 43% of the sample. The treatment or condition label corresponds to: in vitro stimulation with specific CMV peptide epitopes to enrich CMV-specific T cells. The TCR originated in a human donor in good health (CMV status not recorded). Some clones in this sample may be carry-over from other donors' samples. The chain joins TRBV7-6 to TRBJ1-4; a weak D assignment points to TRBD1 (6 bases agree). Specimen: cultured PBMCs, collected from culture after CMV antigen stimulation. The CDR3 amino acid sequence is: CASSLQGNEKLFF. DNA sequence: TGTGCCAGCAGCCTACAGGGCAATGAAAAACTGTTTTTT.